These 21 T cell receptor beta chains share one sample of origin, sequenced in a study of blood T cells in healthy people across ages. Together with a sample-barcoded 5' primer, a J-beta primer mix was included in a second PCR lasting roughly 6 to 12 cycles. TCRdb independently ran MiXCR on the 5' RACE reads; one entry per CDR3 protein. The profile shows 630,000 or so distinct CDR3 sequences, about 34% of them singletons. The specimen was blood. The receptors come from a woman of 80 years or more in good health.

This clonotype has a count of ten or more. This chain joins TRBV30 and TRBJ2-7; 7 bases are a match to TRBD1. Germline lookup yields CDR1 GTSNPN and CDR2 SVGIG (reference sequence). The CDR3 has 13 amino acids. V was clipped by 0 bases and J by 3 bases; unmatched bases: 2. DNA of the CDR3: TGTGCCTGGAGTGTACGACAGGGCTACGAGCAGTACTTC. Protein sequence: CAWSVRQGYEQYF.

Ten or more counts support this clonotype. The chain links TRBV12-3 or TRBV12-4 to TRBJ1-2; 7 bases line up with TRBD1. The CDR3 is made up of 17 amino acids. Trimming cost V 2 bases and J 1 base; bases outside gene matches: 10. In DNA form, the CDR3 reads TGTGCCAGCAGTTTAAGGGTCTCGACAGGGTATAACTATGGCTACACCTTC. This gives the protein CASSLRVSTGYNYGYTF.

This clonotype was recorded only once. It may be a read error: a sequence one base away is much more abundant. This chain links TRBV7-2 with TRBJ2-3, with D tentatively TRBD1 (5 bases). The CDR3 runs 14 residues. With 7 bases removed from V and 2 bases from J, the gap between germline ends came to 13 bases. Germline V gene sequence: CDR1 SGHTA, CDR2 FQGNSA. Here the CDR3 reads CASNSPQATDTQYF. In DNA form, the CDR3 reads TGTGCCAGCAACAGCCCACAGGCCACAGATACGCAGTATTTT.

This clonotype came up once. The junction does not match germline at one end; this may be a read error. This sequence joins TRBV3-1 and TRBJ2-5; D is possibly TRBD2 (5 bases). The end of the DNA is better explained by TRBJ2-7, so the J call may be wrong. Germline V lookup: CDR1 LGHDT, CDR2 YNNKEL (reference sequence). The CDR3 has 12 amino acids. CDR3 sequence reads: CAGSSGVYEQYF. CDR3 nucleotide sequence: TGTGCCGGCAGCAGCGGAGTCTACGAGCAGTACTTC.

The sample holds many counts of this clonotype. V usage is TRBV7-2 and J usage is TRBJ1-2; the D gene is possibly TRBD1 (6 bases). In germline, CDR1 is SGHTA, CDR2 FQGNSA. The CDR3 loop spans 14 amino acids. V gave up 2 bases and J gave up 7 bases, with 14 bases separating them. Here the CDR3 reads CASSLIGGLGGYTF. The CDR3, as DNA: TGTGCCAGCAGCTTAATAGGGGGACTCGGTGGCTACACCTTC.

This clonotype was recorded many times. CDR3: CASTQLGTRDNEQFF. DNA for the CDR3: TGTGCCAGCACCCAGTTGGGGACTCGTGACAATGAGCAGTTCTTC. The V gene is TRBV27, the J gene TRBJ2-1; tentatively, D is TRBD2 (6 bases). Germline-derived CDR1 and CDR2 are MNHEY and SMNVEV (reference sequence). V was pared by 7 bases and J by 5 bases, with 18 bases between. The CDR3 extends over 15 amino acids.

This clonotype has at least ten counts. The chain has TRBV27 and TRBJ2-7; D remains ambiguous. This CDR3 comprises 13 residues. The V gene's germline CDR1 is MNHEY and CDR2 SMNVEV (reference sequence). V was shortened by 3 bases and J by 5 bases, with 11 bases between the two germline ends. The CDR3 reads CASSFARRNEQYF. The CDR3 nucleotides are TGTGCCAGCAGTTTTGCCAGAAGGAACGAGCAGTACTTC.

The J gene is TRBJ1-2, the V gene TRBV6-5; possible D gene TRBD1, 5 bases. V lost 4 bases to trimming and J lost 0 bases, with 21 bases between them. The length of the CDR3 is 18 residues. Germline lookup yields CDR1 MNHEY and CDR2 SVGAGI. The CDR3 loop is CASSSNRRSLVSNYGYTF. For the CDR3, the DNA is TGTGCCAGCAGTTCAAACAGGAGATCTCTTGTTTCTAACTATGGCTACACCTTC.

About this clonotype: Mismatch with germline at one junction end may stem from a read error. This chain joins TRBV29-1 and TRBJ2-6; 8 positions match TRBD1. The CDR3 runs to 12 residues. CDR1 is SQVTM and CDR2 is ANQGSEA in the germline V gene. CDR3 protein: CSVQTGANVRTF. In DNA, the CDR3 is TGCAGCGTTCAGACAGGGGCCAACGTCCGGACTTTC.

Written as DNA, the CDR3 is TGCAGTGCTAGAGACAGGGGGCTTAGTGACACCATATATTTT. Translated, it gives CSARDRGLSDTIYF. This chain joins TRBV20-1 and TRBJ1-3; 8 nucleotides line up with TRBD1. V lost 0 bases, J lost 8 bases, and 6 bases stayed unmatched. Looked up from germline, CDR1 is DFQATT and CDR2 is SNEGSKA (reference sequence). CDR3 length equals 14 residues.

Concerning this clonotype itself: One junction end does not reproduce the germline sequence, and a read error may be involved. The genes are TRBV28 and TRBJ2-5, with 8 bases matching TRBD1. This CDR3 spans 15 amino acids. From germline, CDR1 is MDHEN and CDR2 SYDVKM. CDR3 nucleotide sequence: TGTGCCAGCAGCTCCGGGGGAACAGGGGGAGAGACCCGGTACTTC. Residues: CASSSGGTGGETRYF.

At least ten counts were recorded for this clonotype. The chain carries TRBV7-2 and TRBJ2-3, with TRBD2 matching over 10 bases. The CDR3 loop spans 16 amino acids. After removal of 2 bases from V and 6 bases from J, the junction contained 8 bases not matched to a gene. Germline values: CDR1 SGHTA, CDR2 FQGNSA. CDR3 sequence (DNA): TGTGCCAGCAGCTTAACCACTAGCGGGGCAGGGGATACGCAGTATTTT. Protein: CASSLTTSGAGDTQYF.

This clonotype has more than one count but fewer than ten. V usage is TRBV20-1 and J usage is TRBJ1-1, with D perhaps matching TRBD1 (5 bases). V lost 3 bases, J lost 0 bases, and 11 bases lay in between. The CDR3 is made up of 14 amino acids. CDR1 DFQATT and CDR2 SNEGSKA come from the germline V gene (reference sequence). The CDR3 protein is CSASDGGLNTEAFF. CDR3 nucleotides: TGCAGTGCTAGTGACGGGGGACTGAACACTGAAGCTTTCTTT.

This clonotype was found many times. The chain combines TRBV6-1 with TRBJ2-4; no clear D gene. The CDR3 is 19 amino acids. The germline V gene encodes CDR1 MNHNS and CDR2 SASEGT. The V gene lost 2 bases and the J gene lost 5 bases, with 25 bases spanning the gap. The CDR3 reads CASSELFLTGPPTENIQYF. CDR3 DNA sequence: TGTGCCAGCAGTGAATTATTCCTCACCGGGCCTCCAACGGAAAACATTCAGTACTTC.

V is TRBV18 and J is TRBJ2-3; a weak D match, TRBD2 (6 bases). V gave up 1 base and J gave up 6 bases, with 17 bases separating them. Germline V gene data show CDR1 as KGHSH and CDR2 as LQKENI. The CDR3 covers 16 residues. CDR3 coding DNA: TGTGCCAGCTCACCACTTCAGAATCTAGGGAGGGATACGCAGTATTTT. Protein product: CASSPLQNLGRDTQYF.

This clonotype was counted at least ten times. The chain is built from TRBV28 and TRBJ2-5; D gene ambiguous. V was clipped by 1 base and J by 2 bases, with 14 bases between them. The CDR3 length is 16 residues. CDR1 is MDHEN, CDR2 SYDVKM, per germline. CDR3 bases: TGTGCCAGCAGTTTATCGGTCGAGCACAGACAAGAGACCCAGTACTTC. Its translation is CASSLSVEHRQETQYF.

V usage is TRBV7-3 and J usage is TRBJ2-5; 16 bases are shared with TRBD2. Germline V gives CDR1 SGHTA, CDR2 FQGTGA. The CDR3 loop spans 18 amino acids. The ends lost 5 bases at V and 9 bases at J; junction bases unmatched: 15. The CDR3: CASSPNPLGTSGGVAQYF. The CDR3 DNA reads TGTGCCAGCAGCCCTAACCCACTCGGGACTAGCGGGGGGGTGGCCCAGTACTTC.

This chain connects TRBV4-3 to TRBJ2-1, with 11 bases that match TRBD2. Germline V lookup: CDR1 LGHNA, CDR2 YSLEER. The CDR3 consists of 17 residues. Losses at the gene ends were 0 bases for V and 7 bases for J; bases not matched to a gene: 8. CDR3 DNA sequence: TGCGCCAGCAGCCAAGATCATACTAGCGGGAGTACTAATGAGCAGTTCTTC. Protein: CASSQDHTSGSTNEQFF.

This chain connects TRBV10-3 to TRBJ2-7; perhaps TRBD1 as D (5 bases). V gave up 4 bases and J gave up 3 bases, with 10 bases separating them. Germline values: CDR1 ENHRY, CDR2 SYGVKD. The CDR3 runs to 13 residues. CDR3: CAISADSFYEQYF. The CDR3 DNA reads TGTGCCATCAGTGCCGACAGCTTCTACGAGCAGTACTTC.

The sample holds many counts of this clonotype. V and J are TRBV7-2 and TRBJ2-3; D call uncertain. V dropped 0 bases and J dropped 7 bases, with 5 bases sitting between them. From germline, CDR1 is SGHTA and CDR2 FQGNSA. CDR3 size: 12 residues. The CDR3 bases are TGTGCCAGCAGCTTAGCGACGCATACGCAGTATTTT. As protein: CASSLATHTQYF.

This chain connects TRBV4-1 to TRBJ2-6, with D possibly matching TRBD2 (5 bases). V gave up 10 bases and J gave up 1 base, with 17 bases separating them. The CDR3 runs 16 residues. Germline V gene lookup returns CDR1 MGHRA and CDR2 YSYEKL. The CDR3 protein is CANSQESGSGANVLTF. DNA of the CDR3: TGCGCCAATAGCCAAGAATCGGGATCTGGGGCCAACGTCCTGACTTTC.